This entry concerns a single T cell receptor beta chain. Its specificity is unknown. Germline values: CDR1 SGDLS, CDR2 YYNGEE. The CDR3 sequence is 14 residues long. Between the trimmed V and J ends, which lost 4 bases and 3 bases, there was a span of 12 bases. The table came from immunoSEQ multiplex PCR; TCRdb's copy has only in-frame clones and leaves some out. Here the sample spans approximately 99,000 clones, roughly 88% being singletons. The data originate from a study of cytomegalovirus exposure and HLA in healthy donors. Study overall: Per a later analysis, the roughly 640 first-cohort and more than 100 validation repertoires shared one platform.

Study-wide results and limits: Rare TCR sequences predominated, though certain public TCRs were found in many donors. The listing of roughly 160 TCR beta chains classed them as cytomegalovirus-associated.

The donors were members of the validation cohort comprising about 120 subjects, separate from the approximately 630-subject first cohort. Sequencing input: PBMCs. This TCR was recovered from a woman between 18 and 29 years old in good health and CMV-seronegative. This chain links TRBV9 with TRBJ2-3; D might be TRBD1 (5 bases). For the CDR3, the DNA is TGTGCCAGCAGCCCGGACACTATAACAGATACGCAGTATTTT. Translated: CASSPDTITDTQYF. The full variable domain, completed using reference TRBV9 and TRBJ2-3, is DSGVTQTPKHLITATGQRVTLRCSPRSGDLSVYWYQQSLDQGLQFLIQYYNGEERAKGNILERFSAQQFPDLHSELNLSSLELGDSALYFCASSPDTITDTQYFGPGTRLTVL.